This TCR beta chain was documented in a study of cytomegalovirus exposure and HLA in healthy donors. Study-level results: It was found in a later analysis that first-cohort TCR clusters tended to co-occur in the 90 to 150 validation repertoires.

Here immunoSEQ multiplex PCR was the method, and the copy in TCRdb shows in-frame clones only, minus some. The repertoire consists of 150,000 to 200,000 clones, with about 81% occurring once and the leading ten covering around 1.2%. As concerns this clone: What it binds is not known.

Trimming left V 2 bases short and J 4 bases short, with 15 bases between. The V gene's germline CDR1 is GTSNPN and CDR2 SVGIG (reference sequence). The CDR3 covers 15 residues. Sequencing input: PBMCs. The chain couples TRBV30 to TRBJ1-3; tentatively, D is TRBD1 (5 bases). The clonotype originates from a woman under 40 in good health and CMV-seronegative. The DNA of the CDR3 is TGTGCCTGGAGTCCGGGAGGGGCGTCCGGAAACACCATATATTTT. Its translation is CAWSPGGASGNTIYF.